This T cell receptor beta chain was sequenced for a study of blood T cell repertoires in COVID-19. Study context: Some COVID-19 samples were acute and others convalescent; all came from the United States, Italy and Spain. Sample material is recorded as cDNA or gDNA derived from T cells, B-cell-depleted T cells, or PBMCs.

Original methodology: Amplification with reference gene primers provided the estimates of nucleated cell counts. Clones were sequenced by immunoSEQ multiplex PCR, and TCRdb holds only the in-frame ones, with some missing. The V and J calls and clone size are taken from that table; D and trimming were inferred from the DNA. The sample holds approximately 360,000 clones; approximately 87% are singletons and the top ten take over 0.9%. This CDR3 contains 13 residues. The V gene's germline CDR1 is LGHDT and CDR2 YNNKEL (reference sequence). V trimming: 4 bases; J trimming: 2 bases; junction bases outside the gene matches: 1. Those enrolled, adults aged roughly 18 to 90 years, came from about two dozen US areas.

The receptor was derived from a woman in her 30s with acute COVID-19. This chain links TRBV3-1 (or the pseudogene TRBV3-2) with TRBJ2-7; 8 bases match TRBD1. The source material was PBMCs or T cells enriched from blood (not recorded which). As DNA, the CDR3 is TGTGCCAGCAGCCGGGACAGGACCTACGAGCAGTACTTC. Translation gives CASSRDRTYEQYF.